This is a list of T cell receptor beta chains from one sample in a study of beta chain features in type 1 diabetes. Sequenced by immunoSEQ multiplex PCR; TCRdb stores in-frame clones only, minus some. This sample yields a few hundred thousand clones, of which 13% are seen a single time; about 0.015% belongs to the top ten. Source material: naive CD4+ T cells from blood. The receptor set was obtained from a young woman with type 1 diabetes. Both conserved end residues are part of each CDR3. The D gene is left open where the match is weak. A row's size may be missing; if present it is once, few, many or a size class.

v_call	j_call	d_call	clone_size	cdr3_nt	cdr3_aa
TRBV2	TRBJ1-4	TRBD1	few	TGTGCCAGCAGACGTCCCGGGACAGGGAGCGAAAAACTGTTTTTT	CASRRPGTGSEKLFF
TRBV11-1	TRBJ2-1	TRBD2	few	TGTGCCAGCAGCCCCGAGGAGGGGACTAGCGGGAGGGTTTACAATGAGCAGTTCTTC	CASSPEEGTSGRVYNEQFF
TRBV7-8	TRBJ1-5	TRBD1	.	TGTGCCAGCAGCTTAGGCCGGGACAGGGGGAAGCCCCAGCATTTT	CASSLGRDRGKPQHF
TRBV29-1	TRBJ1-1	TRBD1	.	TGCAGCGTTGAGATGGGACAGGGGCTATGGTTCGCTGAAGCTTTCTTT	CSVEMGQGLWFAEAFF
TRBV6-5	TRBJ1-2	.	few	TGTGCCAGCAGTACAGGGTGGGGCTATGGCTACACCTTC	CASSTGWGYGYTF
TRBV9	TRBJ1-2	.	.	TGTGCCAGCAGCGTAGAGGAGGGACGAGCTAACTATGGCTACACCTTC	CASSVEEGRANYGYTF
TRBV14	TRBJ2-7	TRBD2	.	TGTGCCAGCAGCCAAGAGGGGCTAGCGGGAGCCCCCAGCTCCTACGAGCAGTACTTC	CASSQEGLAGAPSSYEQYF
TRBV30	TRBJ2-1	TRBD2	.	TGTGCCTGGAGTGTAAAACTAGCGGGATCCAATGAGCAGTTCTTC	CAWSVKLAGSNEQFF
TRBV28	TRBJ2-5	.	few	TGTGCCAGCAGTCCCCGGGCGGGCTATGGGGAGACCCAGTACTTC	CASSPRAGYGETQYF
TRBV5-1	TRBJ1-1	TRBD1	few	TGCGCCAGCAGTCCGGGACAGGTTAACACTGAAGCTTTCTTT	CASSPGQVNTEAFF
TRBV11-2	TRBJ2-3	TRBD1	.	TGTGCCAGCAGCCCCAGGGGGCCCACAGATACGCAGTATTTT	CASSPRGPTDTQYF
TRBV4-1	TRBJ2-3	.	few	TGTGCCAGCAGCCACGACTCTCCGAACAAACCTACGCAGTATTTT	CASSHDSPNKPTQYF
TRBV5-6	TRBJ2-3	TRBD2	.	TGTGCCAGCAGCTTGGATGGACTAGCCCCCATGGATACGCAGTATTTT	CASSLDGLAPMDTQYF
TRBV10-3	TRBJ2-1	.	few	TGTGCCATCGGCTTACAGGGGTTAACGGAGCGGAGGGCCTACAATGAGCAGTTCTTC	CAIGLQGLTERRAYNEQFF
TRBV11-3	TRBJ2-4	.	few	TGTGCCAGCAGCGCAGGCGGTTGGTCGAGGGACATTCAGTACTTC	CASSAGGWSRDIQYF
TRBV11-2	TRBJ2-3	.	few	TGTGCCAGCAGCTTACCCGGACTGGCCGCAGATACGCAGTATTTT	CASSLPGLAADTQYF
TRBV27	TRBJ2-2	TRBD2	.	TGTGCCAGCAGTTCTACTAGCGGGAGGGTAGGAACCGGGGAGCTGTTTTTT	CASSSTSGRVGTGELFF
TRBV15	TRBJ1-2	.	.	TGTGCCACCAGCAGAAGACAGGACTATGGCTACACCTTC	CATSRRQDYGYTF
TRBV6-1	TRBJ2-1	.	.	TGTGCCAGCATCCGAGGACACGGCAATGAGCAGTTCTTC	CASIRGHGNEQFF
TRBV11-2	TRBJ1-5	.	few	TGTGCCAGCAGCGGCCAGCGGAATCAGCCCCAGCATTTT	CASSGQRNQPQHF
TRBV5-1	TRBJ1-1	TRBD1	few	TGCGCCAGCAGCTATTACACAGGGGGCGTCAAAAACACTGAAGCTTTCTTT	CASSYYTGGVKNTEAFF
TRBV28	TRBJ1-1	TRBD1	few	TGTGCCAGCAGGGGGGTCCCGGACAGGGTGGGTGCTTTCTTT	CASRGVPDRVGAFF